The 8 T cell receptor beta chains listed next were all sequenced from one sample in a study of blood T cells in healthy people across ages. The authors ran a second PCR of 7 to 11 cycles using a sample-barcoded 5' primer and a J-beta primer mix. TCRdb reprocessed the 5' RACE reads via MiXCR and lists one record per CDR3 protein. The top ten hold roughly 18% of the sample, which has 650,000 to 950,000 distinct CDR3 sequences, approximately 44% seen once. Sequencing was carried out using blood. The receptors here all came from a man aged 55 to 70 in good health.

This chain connects TRBV7-9 to TRBJ2-1; TRBD1 matches 7 bases. Germline CDR1 reads SEHNR; CDR2 reads FQNEAQ (reference sequence). The CDR3 runs to 15 residues. V lost 5 bases to trimming and J lost 5 bases; unmatched junction nucleotides: 9. The CDR3 loop is CASSDDRAGNNEQFF. The CDR3 DNA is TGTGCCAGCAGCGACGACAGGGCGGGTAACAATGAGCAGTTCTTC.

The chain carries TRBV12-3 or TRBV12-4 and TRBJ1-2, with 9 bases that match TRBD1. V lost 7 bases to trimming and J lost 5 bases; unmatched junction nucleotides: 14. The CDR3 is 16 residues long. CDR3 in DNA: TGTGCCAGCACGAGGACCACCGGGACAGGGTTATATGGCTACACCTTC. Protein sequence: CASTRTTGTGLYGYTF.

This chain links TRBV6-7 with TRBJ2-3; D perhaps matches TRBD1 (6 bases). TRBV6-7 has ORF status, its function being uncertain. V lost 10 bases and J lost 5, with 22 bases in between. The CDR3 totals 15 residues. The CDR3 nucleotides read TGTGCCACCGAACAGGGCCACCAAGTAAGAGATACGCAGTATTTT. It codes for CATEQGHQVRDTQYF.

There are a few counts of this clonotype. V is TRBV28 and J is TRBJ2-3; 7 nucleotides match TRBD2. This CDR3 comprises 15 residues. V trimming: 5 bases; J trimming: 2 bases; junction bases outside the gene matches: 7. Germline CDR1 and CDR2: MDHEN and SYDVKM. CDR3 in amino acids: CASSLTGTTTDTQYF. The CDR3 DNA reads TGTGCCAGCAGTCTGACCGGGACTACCACAGATACGCAGTATTTT. Looking up the rest from reference TRBV28 and TRBJ2-3 gives the full variable domain: DVKVTQSSRYLVKRTGEKVFLECVQDMDHENMFWYRQDPGLGLRLIYFSYDVKMKEKGDIPEGYSVSREKKERFSLILESASTNQTSMYLCASSLTGTTTDTQYFGPGTRLTVL.

The V gene is TRBV20-1, the J gene TRBJ2-1; 11 nucleotides agree with TRBD2. CDR1 DFQATT and CDR2 SNEGSKA come from the germline V gene (reference sequence). The CDR3 totals 16 residues. After removal of 3 bases from V and 4 bases from J, the junction contained 8 bases not matched to a gene. The CDR3: CSASVHGTSGYNEQFF. CDR3 bases: TGCAGTGCTAGCGTCCATGGGACTAGCGGATACAATGAGCAGTTCTTC.

This clonotype was detected only a few times. The chain employs TRBV7-8 and TRBJ2-4; tentatively, D is TRBD1 (5 bases). Near its end, the DNA agrees better with TRBJ2-7, so the J call may be wrong. The CDR3 totals 13 residues. Germline V gene sequence: CDR1 SGHVS, CDR2 FQNEAQ. The CDR3 nucleotides read TGTGCCAGCAGCTTAGAAGGACACTACGAGCAGTACTTC. This translates into CASSLEGHYEQYF.

The rearrangement links TRBV4-1 to TRBJ2-6, with D unresolved. V lost 0 bases and J 3 bases, leaving 9 bases between the germline ends. This CDR3 region has 16 residues. Germline-derived CDR1 and CDR2 are MGHRA and YSYEKL. CDR3 DNA sequence: TGCGCCAGCAGCCAAGACTGGCCCGTTGGGGCCAACGTCCTGACTTTC. Amino acids: CASSQDWPVGANVLTF.

The chain couples TRBV11-2 to TRBJ1-4; D remains ambiguous. CDR1 is SGHAT, CDR2 FQNNGV, per germline. V was cut by 7 bases and J by 0 bases, with 15 bases left in between. The CDR3 is 16 amino acids. The CDR3 is CASIQAGDATNEKLFF. The CDR3 DNA is TGTGCCAGCATCCAAGCGGGAGACGCAACTAATGAAAAACTGTTTTTT.